Shown below are 3 T cell receptor beta chains from a single sample sequenced in a study of cytomegalovirus exposure and HLA in healthy donors. The PCR contained 60 Vbeta and 13 Jbeta primers. Clones were read by immunoSEQ multiplex PCR, and TCRdb kept only the in-frame ones, dropping some. The sample consists of approximately 120,000 clones, around 85% of them appearing once. Specimen: PBMCs. Receptors were obtained from a woman aged 25 to 39 in good health and CMV-seropositive.

The chain is built from TRBV30 and TRBJ2-7, with 10 bases matching TRBD1. V shed 1 base, J shed 1 base, and the junction held 4 bases outside the gene matches. Germline CDR1 GTSNPN, CDR2 SVGIG (reference sequence). CDR3 length: 15 amino acids. As DNA, the CDR3 is TGTGCCTGGAGTGGGACAGGGGGAAATTCCTACGAGCAGTACTTC. It codes for CAWSGTGGNSYEQYF.

This chain links TRBV6-1 with TRBJ1-5; 7 positions match TRBD1. V gave up 10 bases and J gave up 4 bases; unmatched junction bases: 4. This CDR3 has 12 amino acids. Germline CDR1 is MNHNS and CDR2 is SASEGT. As DNA, the CDR3 is TGTGCCAACCTACAGGGGAATCAGCCCCAGCATTTT. Translation: CANLQGNQPQHF.

The chain links TRBV28 to TRBJ1-5; 8 bases fit TRBD1. Per germline, CDR1 MDHEN and CDR2 SYDVKM. V lost 5 bases, J lost 4 bases, and 7 bases stayed unmatched. The CDR3 has 15 residues. The CDR3 DNA is TGTGCCAGCAGTCCGCTAGGACAGGGTAATCAGCCCCAGCATTTT. It codes for CASSPLGQGNQPQHF.